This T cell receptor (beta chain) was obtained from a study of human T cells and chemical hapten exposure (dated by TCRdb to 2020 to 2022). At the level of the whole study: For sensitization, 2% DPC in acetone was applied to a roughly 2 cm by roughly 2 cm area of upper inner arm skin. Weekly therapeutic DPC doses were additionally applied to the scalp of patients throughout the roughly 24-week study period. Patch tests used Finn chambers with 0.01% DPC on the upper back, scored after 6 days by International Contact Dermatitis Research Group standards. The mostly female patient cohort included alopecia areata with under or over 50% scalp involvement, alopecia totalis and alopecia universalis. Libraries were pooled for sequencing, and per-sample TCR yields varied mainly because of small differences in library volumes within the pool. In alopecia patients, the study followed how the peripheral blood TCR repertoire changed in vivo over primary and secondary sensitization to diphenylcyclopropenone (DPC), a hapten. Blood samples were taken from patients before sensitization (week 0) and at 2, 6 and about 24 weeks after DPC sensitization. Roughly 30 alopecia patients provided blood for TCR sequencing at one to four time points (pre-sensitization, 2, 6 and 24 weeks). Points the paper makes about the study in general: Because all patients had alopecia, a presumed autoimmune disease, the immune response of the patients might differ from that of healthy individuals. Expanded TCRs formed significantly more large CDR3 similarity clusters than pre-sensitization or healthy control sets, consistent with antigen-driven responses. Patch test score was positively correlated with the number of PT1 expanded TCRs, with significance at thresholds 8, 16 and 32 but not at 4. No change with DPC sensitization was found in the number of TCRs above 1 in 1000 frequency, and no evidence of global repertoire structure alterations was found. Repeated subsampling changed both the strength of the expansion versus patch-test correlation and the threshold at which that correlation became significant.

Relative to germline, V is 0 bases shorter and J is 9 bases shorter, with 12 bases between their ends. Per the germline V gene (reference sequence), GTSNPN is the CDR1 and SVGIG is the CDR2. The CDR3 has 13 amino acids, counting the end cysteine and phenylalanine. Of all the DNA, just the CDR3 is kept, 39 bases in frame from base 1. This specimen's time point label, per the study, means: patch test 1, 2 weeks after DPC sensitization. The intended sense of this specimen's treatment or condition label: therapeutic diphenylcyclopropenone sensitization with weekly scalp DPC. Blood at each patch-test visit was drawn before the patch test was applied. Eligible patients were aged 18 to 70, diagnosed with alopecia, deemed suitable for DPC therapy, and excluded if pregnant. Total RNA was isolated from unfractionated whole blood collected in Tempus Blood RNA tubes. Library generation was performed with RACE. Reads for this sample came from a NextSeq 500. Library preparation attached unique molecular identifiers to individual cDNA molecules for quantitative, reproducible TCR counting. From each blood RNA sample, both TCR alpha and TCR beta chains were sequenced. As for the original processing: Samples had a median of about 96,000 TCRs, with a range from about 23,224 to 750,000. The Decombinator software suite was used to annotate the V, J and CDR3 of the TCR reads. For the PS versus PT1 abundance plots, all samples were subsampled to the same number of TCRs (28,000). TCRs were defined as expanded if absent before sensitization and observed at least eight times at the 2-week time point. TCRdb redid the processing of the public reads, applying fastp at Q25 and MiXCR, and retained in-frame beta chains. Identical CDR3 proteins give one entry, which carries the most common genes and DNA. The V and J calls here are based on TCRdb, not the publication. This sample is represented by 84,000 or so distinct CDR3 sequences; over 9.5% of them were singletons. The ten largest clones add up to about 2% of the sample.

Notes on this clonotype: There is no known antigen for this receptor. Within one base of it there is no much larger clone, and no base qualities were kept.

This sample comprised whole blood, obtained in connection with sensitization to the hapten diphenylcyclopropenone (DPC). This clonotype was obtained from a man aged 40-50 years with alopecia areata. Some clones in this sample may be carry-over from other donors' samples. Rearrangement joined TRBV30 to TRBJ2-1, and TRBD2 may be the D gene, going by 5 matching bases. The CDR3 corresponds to CAWSVWLAREQFF. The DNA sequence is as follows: TGTGCCTGGAGTGTTTGGCTAGCCCGTGAGCAGTTCTTC.